This T cell receptor beta chain is drawn from a study of blood T cell repertoires in COVID-19 (dated by TCRdb to the early 2020s). Looking at the study overall: The collaborator samples originated in the United States, Italy and Spain and spanned the acute and convalescent phases of COVID-19. A de-identified subject ID, COVID-19 status, age in years and sex were almost always included in the sample metadata. HLA class I and class II types, where available, came from metadata supplied by the sample provider rather than from assay-based typing. The samples were drawn from the first 160 participants of the ongoing ImmuneRACE study and from some 1,300 subjects provided by 6 global collaborators. The repertoires were released in a freely available public database intended as a resource for research on the immune response to SARS-CoV-2. Subjects who had been exposed to COVID-19, were actively infected with it, or had recovered from it provided the deeply sampled blood TCRbeta repertoires that made up the dataset. The prospective study material was composed of cDNA or gDNA derived from T cells, B-cell-depleted T cells, or PBMCs.

Whole blood was collected in K2EDTA tubes by collaborating institutions according to the institutions' own protocols. For TCRbeta analysis, collaborator samples were shipped as frozen whole blood, as isolated PBMCs, or as DNA extracted from either sample type. Note on this clone: Its antigen is unknown. No qualities accompany the bases; no much larger clone lies one base away.

What the study reported, not specific to this receptor: The amount of clinical and demographic metadata varied by source and participant and was provided uncurated.

TCRbeta CDR3 regions were amplified from genomic DNA by means of the immunoSEQ Assay, a bias-controlled multiplex PCR. Regarding the original processing steps: Nucleated cell counts per sample were estimated from amplification of reference gene primers within the assay. To quantify the absolute abundance of each unique TCRbeta CDR3 rearrangement, sequence reads were collapsed and filtered. Productive Simpson clonality was computed per sample as the square root of Simpson's diversity index over productive rearrangements. TCRdb mirrors the immuneACCESS table, restricted to in-frame sequences. Some clones are absent from its copies; in checked studies, under half trace to an unresolved V gene, and the reason for the others is unknown. That table furnishes V, J and clone size, whereas the DNA furnished D and trimming. The sample has roughly 200,000 clones on record, 86% of them singletons. Approximately 6.1% of the sample is taken by the ten largest.

The germline V gene gives CDR1 as MNHEY and CDR2 as SVGAGI. V is cut by 6 bases and J by 0 bases, and the space between the germline ends is 12 bases. Including cysteine and phenylalanine, the CDR3 has 15 amino acids. This entry keeps only the CDR3 DNA: 45 bases, framed from base 1. Source material: peripheral blood. The chain is assembled from TRBV6-5 and TRBJ1-3; TRBD1 is possibly the D segment (5 matching bases). The source of this sequence is a man of 80 years or more with acute or convalescent COVID-19. The CDR3 region reads CASRDSGHSGNTIYF. In nucleotides, the sequence is TGTGCCAGCAGAGATTCAGGGCACTCTGGAAACACCATATATTTT.